A selection of T cell receptor beta chains follows, all from one sample in a study of graft-versus-host responses after intestinal transplantation. The protocol was immunoSEQ multiplex PCR, while the TCRdb copy is restricted to in-frame clones and leaves out a portion. The repertoire holds around 13,000 clones, with over 70% as singletons. This specimen was ileum tissue, taken 16 days after intestinal transplant. These receptors all stem from a human patient who received an intestinal transplant, so some T cells may come from the graft donor. CDR3s include the opening cysteine and the closing phenylalanine or tryptophan. Rows give clone size only sometimes, using once, few, many, or a class for an expanded clone.

clone_size: -
j_call: TRBJ2-3
v_call: TRBV14
cdr3_aa: CASSQSPASTDTQYF

clone_size: -
j_call: TRBJ1-1
v_call: TRBV4-2
cdr3_aa: CASSQAGGWGNTEAFF

clone_size: -
j_call: TRBJ2-1
v_call: TRBV6-5
cdr3_aa: CASSLRGQGYNEQFF

clone_size: medium-sized
j_call: TRBJ2-1
v_call: TRBV19
cdr3_aa: CASGTNSYNEQFF

clone_size: large
j_call: TRBJ2-3
v_call: TRBV9
cdr3_aa: CASSEGRATDTQYF

clone_size: -
j_call: TRBJ2-1
v_call: TRBV27
cdr3_aa: CASSLAGTLSYNEQFF

clone_size: -
j_call: TRBJ2-7
v_call: TRBV4-2
cdr3_aa: CASSQVSGAYEQYF

clone_size: -
j_call: TRBJ2-3
v_call: TRBV29-1
cdr3_aa: CSSLAGGRDTQYF

clone_size: -
j_call: TRBJ1-1
v_call: TRBV6-5
cdr3_aa: CASSYRGMNTEAFF

clone_size: few
j_call: TRBJ1-6
v_call: TRBV6-1
cdr3_aa: CASRTGGGNSPLHF

clone_size: -
j_call: TRBJ1-3
v_call: TRBV4-1
cdr3_aa: CASSQTEDRPFSGNTIYF

clone_size: -
j_call: TRBJ2-7
v_call: TRBV4-1
cdr3_aa: CASSQGGRGGYEQYF

clone_size: -
j_call: TRBJ2-7
v_call: TRBV27
cdr3_aa: CASSLGQGPYEQYF

clone_size: -
j_call: TRBJ2-2
v_call: TRBV25-1
cdr3_aa: CASSELGLAVNTGELFF

clone_size: -
j_call: TRBJ2-7
v_call: TRBV2
cdr3_aa: CASRREAYEQYF

clone_size: -
j_call: TRBJ2-3
v_call: TRBV6-5
cdr3_aa: CASSQQSTDTQYF

clone_size: -
j_call: TRBJ1-1
v_call: TRBV5-1
cdr3_aa: CASSLAFHDRGMNTEAFF

clone_size: few
j_call: TRBJ2-5
v_call: TRBV4-1
cdr3_aa: CASSPTGETQYF

clone_size: -
j_call: TRBJ1-2
v_call: TRBV28
cdr3_aa: CASSFAENYGYTF

clone_size: -
j_call: TRBJ1-1
v_call: TRBV7-9
cdr3_aa: CASSKDRVTFQAFF

clone_size: -
j_call: TRBJ2-3
v_call: TRBV10-1
cdr3_aa: CASTSGGRGDTQYF

clone_size: medium-sized
j_call: TRBJ2-1
v_call: TRBV19
cdr3_aa: CASSTTSGIYNEQFF

clone_size: medium-sized
j_call: TRBJ2-3
v_call: TRBV4-1
cdr3_aa: CASNSLAGGGDTQYF

clone_size: few
j_call: TRBJ1-6
v_call: TRBV4-1
cdr3_aa: CASSQDPVSALHF

clone_size: -
j_call: TRBJ2-1
v_call: TRBV9
cdr3_aa: CASSVGGREQYNEQFF

clone_size: -
j_call: TRBJ2-4
v_call: TRBV7-8
cdr3_aa: CASSSITGRKNIQYF

clone_size: -
j_call: TRBJ1-1
v_call: TRBV5-3
cdr3_aa: CARSQDGVVKDTEAFF

clone_size: -
j_call: TRBJ2-4
v_call: TRBV7-9
cdr3_aa: CASSFLSADSSNIQYF

clone_size: -
j_call: TRBJ2-5
v_call: TRBV4-2
cdr3_aa: CASSQGWTGGPATQYF

clone_size: -
j_call: TRBJ1-6
v_call: TRBV19
cdr3_aa: CASSIVENSPLHF

clone_size: -
j_call: TRBJ2-6
v_call: TRBV28
cdr3_aa: CASSPSLGGAGANVLTF

clone_size: few
j_call: TRBJ2-1
v_call: TRBV4-3
cdr3_aa: CASSQVSGRLWNEQFF

clone_size: -
j_call: TRBJ1-1
v_call: TRBV11-2
cdr3_aa: CASSLNVPWRGTEAFF

clone_size: few
j_call: TRBJ1-5
v_call: TRBV5-8
cdr3_aa: CASSRYNQPQHF

clone_size: -
j_call: TRBJ1-6
v_call: TRBV5-1
cdr3_aa: CASSPLTVTNSPLHF

clone_size: few
j_call: TRBJ2-5
v_call: TRBV5-1
cdr3_aa: CASSFRFGRAAETQYF

clone_size: -
j_call: TRBJ2-4
v_call: TRBV10-3
cdr3_aa: CAISGSLAGNIQYF

clone_size: once
j_call: TRBJ2-1
v_call: TRBV7-9
cdr3_aa: CASSNGGDEQFF

clone_size: -
j_call: TRBJ2-1
v_call: TRBV7-8
cdr3_aa: CASSFSGSTYNEQFF

clone_size: once
j_call: TRBJ1-5
v_call: TRBV6-1
cdr3_aa: CASVSTGGHQPQHF

clone_size: once
j_call: TRBJ1-1
v_call: TRBV4-3
cdr3_aa: CASSQDLSAGMNTEAFF

clone_size: -
j_call: TRBJ1-1
v_call: TRBV7-9
cdr3_aa: CASSFSNQEAFF

clone_size: -
j_call: TRBJ1-4
v_call: TRBV30
cdr3_aa: CAWSVQGETNEKLFF

clone_size: -
j_call: TRBJ2-2
v_call: TRBV6-5
cdr3_aa: CASSYPGMSGELFF

clone_size: -
j_call: TRBJ2-5
v_call: TRBV5-1
cdr3_aa: CASSLVGGETQYF

clone_size: -
j_call: TRBJ1-2
v_call: TRBV5-1
cdr3_aa: CASSSRDREANYGYTF

clone_size: -
j_call: TRBJ2-6
v_call: TRBV4-2
cdr3_aa: CASSQGQQTGANVLTF

clone_size: -
j_call: TRBJ1-2
v_call: TRBV9
cdr3_aa: CASSVDGGGPPGYTF

clone_size: -
j_call: TRBJ2-7
v_call: TRBV10-3
cdr3_aa: CAISESTGGYEQYF

clone_size: -
j_call: TRBJ1-3
v_call: TRBV27
cdr3_aa: CASMGQGDISGNTIYF

clone_size: -
j_call: TRBJ2-5
v_call: TRBV7-6
cdr3_aa: CASSHGAGRETQYF